The sequence of this T cell receptor (beta chain) was determined in a study of blood T cell repertoires in COVID-19. In the study overall: The United States, Italy and Spain were the sources of the acute and convalescent COVID-19 samples.

V gave up 6 bases and J gave up 3 bases, with 18 bases separating them. The CDR3 contains 15 residues. Looked up from germline, CDR1 is SGHTA and CDR2 is FQGNSA. TCRdb's copy holds only in-frame clones and misses some; the assay was immunoSEQ multiplex PCR. The table has around 77,000 clones, about nine tenths seen once. The gene calls are TRBV7-2 and TRBJ2-7; D might be TRBD2 (6 bases). This clonotype was sampled from a man aged 65-85 years with active or convalescent COVID-19. Sequences were obtained from peripheral blood. The CDR3 DNA reads TGTGCCAGCAGTCAATCCGGGACGGGGGACTACGAGCAGTACTTC. The encoded protein is CASSQSGTGDYEQYF.